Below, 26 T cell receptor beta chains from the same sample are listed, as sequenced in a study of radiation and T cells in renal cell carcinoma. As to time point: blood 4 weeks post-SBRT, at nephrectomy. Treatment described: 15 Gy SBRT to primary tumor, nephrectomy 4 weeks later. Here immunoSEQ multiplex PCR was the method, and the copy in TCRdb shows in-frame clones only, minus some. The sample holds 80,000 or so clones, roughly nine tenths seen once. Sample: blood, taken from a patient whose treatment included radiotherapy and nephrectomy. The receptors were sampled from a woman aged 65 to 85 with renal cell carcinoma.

The CDR3 protein is CASSLFSDSYEQYF. The CDR3 DNA reads TGTGCCAGCAGTTTATTCAGTGACTCCTACGAGCAGTACTTC. The chain carries TRBV28 and TRBJ2-7; D is uncertain. The CDR3 is 14 amino acids. Trimming left V 1 base short and J 0 bases short, with 7 bases between. Germline loops: CDR1 MDHEN, CDR2 SYDVKM.

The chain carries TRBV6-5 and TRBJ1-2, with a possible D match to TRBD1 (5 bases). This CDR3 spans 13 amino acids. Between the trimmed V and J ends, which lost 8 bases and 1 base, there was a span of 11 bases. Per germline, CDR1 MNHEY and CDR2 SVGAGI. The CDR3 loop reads CASRDRLNYGYTF. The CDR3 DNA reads TGTGCCAGCCGGGACCGACTTAACTATGGCTACACCTTC.

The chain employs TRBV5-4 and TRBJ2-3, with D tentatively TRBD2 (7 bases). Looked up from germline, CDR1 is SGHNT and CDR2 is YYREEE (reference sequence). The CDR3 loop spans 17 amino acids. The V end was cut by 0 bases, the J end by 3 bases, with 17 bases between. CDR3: CASSLGIGGRHTDTQYF. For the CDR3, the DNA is TGTGCCAGCAGCTTGGGGATCGGGGGGCGCCATACAGATACGCAGTATTTT.

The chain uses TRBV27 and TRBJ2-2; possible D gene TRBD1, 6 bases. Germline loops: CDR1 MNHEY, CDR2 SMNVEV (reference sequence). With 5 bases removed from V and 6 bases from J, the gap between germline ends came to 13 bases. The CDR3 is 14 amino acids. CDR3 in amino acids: CASSAYWGPGELFF. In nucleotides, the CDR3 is TGTGCCAGCAGTGCCTACTGGGGGCCCGGGGAGCTGTTTTTT.

The CDR3 nucleotides read TGCGCCAGCAGTGAGATCCCGAGGGACACTGAAGCTTTCTTT. This encodes CASSEIPRDTEAFF. This chain connects TRBV10-2 to TRBJ1-1; no reliable D call. V was clipped by 2 bases and J by 3 bases, with 10 bases between them. The germline V gene has CDR1 WSHSY and CDR2 SAAADI. The CDR3 has 14 residues.

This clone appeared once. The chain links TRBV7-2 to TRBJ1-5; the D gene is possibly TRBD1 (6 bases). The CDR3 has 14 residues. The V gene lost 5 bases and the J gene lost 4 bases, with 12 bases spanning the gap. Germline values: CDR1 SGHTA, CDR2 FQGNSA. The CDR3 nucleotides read TGTGCCAGCAGCCCAGGGGACGCAAATCAGCCCCAGCATTTT. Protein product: CASSPGDANQPQHF.

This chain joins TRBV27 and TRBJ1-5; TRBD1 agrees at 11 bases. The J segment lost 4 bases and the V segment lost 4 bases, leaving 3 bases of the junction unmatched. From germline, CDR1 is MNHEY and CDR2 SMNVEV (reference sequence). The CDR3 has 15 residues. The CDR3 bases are TGTGCCAGCAGTTCCGGGACAGGGGGAAATCAGCCCCAGCATTTT. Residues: CASSSGTGGNQPQHF.

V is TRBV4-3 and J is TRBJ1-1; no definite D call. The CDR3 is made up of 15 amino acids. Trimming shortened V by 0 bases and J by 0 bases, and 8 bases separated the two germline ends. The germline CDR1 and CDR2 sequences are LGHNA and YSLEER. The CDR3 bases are TGCGCCAGCAGCCAAGATCCCAGGCTGAACACTGAAGCTTTCTTT. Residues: CASSQDPRLNTEAFF.

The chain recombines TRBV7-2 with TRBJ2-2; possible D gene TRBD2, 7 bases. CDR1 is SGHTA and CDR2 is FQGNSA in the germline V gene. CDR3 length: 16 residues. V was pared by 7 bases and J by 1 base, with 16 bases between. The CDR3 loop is CASMNSGGLNTGELFF. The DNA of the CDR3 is TGTGCCAGCATGAATTCGGGGGGCCTGAACACCGGGGAGCTGTTTTTT.

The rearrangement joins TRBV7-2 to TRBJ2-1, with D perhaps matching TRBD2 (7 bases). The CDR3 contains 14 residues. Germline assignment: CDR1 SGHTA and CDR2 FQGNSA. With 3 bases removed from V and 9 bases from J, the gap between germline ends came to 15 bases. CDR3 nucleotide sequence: TGTGCCAGCAGCTTGCCTAGGGAGGGGGGTGAGCAGTTCTTC. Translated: CASSLPREGGEQFF.

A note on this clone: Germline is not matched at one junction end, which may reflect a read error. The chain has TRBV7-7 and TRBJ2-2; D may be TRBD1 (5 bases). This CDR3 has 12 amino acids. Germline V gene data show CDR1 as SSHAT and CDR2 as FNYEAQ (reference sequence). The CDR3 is CASSPGTGELFF. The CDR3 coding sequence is TGTGCTAGCAGTCCAGGGACCGGGGAGCTGTTTTTT.

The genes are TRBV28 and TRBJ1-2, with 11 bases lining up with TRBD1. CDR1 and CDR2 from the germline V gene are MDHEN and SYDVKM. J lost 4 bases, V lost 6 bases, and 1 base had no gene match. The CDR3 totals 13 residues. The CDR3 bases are TGTGCCAGCAGCGGACAGGGGGCCTATGGCTACACCTTC. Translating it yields CASSGQGAYGYTF.

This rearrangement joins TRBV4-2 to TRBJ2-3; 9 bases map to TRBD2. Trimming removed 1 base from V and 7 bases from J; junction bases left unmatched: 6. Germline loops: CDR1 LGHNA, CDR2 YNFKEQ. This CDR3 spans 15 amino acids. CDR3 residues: CASSQGGGGAYTQYF. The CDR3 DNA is TGTGCCAGCAGCCAAGGGGGCGGGGGGGCATATACGCAGTATTTT.

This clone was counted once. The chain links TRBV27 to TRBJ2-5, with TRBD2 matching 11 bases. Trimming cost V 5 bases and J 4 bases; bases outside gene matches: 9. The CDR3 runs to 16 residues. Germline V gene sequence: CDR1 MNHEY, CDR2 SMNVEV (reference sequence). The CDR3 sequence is CASSAVELAGGETQYF. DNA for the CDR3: TGTGCCAGCAGTGCCGTTGAGCTAGCGGGGGGAGAGACCCAGTACTTC.

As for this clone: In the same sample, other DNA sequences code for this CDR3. CDR3 protein: CASSVGGQETQYF. CDR3 bases: TGTGCCAGCAGCGTAGGGGGGCAAGAGACCCAGTACTTC. The J gene is TRBJ2-5, the V gene TRBV9; D is possibly TRBD1 or TRBD2 (5 bases each). The germline V and J ends were trimmed by 0 bases and 2 bases, with 5 bases remaining between them. Per germline, CDR1 SGDLS and CDR2 YYNGEE. CDR3 length: 13 amino acids.

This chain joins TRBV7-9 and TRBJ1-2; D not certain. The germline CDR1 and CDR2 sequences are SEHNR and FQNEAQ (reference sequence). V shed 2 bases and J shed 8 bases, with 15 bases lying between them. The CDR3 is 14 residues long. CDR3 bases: TGTGCCAGCAGCTTAAGTGGGCGAATGAGGGGCTACACCTTC. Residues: CASSLSGRMRGYTF.

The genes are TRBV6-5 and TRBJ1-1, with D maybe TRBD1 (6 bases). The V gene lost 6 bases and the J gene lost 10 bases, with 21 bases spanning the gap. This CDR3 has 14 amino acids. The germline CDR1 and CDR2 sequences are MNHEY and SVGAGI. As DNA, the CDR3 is TGTGCCAGCAGCCCACGCTACAGGGTCTCGGGAGCTTTCTTT. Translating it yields CASSPRYRVSGAFF.

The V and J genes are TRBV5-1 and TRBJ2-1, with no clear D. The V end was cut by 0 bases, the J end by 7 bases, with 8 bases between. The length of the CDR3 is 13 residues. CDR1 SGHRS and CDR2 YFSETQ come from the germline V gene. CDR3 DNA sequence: TGCGCCAGCAGCTTGGCTGTCGGGAATGAGCAGTTCTTC. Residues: CASSLAVGNEQFF.

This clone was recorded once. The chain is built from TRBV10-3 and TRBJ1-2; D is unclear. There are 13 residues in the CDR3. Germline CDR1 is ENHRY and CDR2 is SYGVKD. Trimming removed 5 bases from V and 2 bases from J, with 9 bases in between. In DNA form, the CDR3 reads TGTGCCATCAGTTCCCGAACCAACTATGGCTACACCTTC. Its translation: CAISSRTNYGYTF.

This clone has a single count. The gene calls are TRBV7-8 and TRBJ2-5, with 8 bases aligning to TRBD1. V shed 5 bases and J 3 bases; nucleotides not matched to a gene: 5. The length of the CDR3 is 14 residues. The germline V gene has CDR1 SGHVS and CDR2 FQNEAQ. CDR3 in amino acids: CASSLDREEETQYF. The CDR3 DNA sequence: TGTGCCAGCAGCCTGGACAGGGAAGAAGAGACCCAGTACTTC. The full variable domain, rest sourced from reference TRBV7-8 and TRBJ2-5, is GAGVSQSPRYKVAKRGQDVALRCDPISGHVSLFWYQQALGQGPEFLTYFQNEAQLDKSGLPSDRFFAERPEGSVSTLKIQRTQQEDSAVYLCASSLDREEETQYFGPGTRLLVL.

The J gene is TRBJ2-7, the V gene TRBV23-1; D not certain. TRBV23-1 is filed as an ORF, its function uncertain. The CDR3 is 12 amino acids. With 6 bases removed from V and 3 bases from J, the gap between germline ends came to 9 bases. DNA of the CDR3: TGCGCCAGCAGATACGGGCTCTACGAGCAGTACTTC. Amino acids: CASRYGLYEQYF.

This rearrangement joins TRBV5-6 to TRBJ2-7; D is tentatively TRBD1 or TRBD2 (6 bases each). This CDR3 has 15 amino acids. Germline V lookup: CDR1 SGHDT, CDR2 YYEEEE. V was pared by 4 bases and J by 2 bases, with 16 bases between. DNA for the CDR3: TGTGCCAGCAGCACCACGGGGGCCATACCCTACGAGCAGTACTTC. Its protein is CASSTTGAIPYEQYF.

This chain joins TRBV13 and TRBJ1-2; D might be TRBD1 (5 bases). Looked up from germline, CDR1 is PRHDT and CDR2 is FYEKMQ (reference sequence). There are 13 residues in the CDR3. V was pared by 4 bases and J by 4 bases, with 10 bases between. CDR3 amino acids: CASSSGGVYGYTF. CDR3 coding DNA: TGTGCCAGCAGCTCCGGGGGGGTCTATGGCTACACCTTC.

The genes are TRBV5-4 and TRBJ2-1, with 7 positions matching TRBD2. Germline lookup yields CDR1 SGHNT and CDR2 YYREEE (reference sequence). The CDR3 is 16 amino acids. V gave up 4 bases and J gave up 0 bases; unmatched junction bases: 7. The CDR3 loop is CASSARRGTSYNEQFF. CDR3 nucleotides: TGTGCCAGCAGCGCCCGGCGGGGGACCTCCTACAATGAGCAGTTCTTC.

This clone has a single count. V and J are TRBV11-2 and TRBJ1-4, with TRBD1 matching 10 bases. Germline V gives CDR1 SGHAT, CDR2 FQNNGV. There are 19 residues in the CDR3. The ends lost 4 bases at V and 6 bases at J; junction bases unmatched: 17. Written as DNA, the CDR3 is TGTGCCAGCAGCTCACAACGAGGGACAGGGGAGAGAAGTCATGAAAAACTGTTTTTT. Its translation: CASSSQRGTGERSHEKLFF. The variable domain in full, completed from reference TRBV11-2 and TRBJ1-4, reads EAGVAQSPRYKIIEKRQSVAFWCNPISGHATLYWYQQILGQGPKLLIQFQNNGVVDDSQLPKDRFSAERLKGVDSTLKIQPAKLEDSAVYLCASSSQRGTGERSHEKLFFGSGTQLSVL.

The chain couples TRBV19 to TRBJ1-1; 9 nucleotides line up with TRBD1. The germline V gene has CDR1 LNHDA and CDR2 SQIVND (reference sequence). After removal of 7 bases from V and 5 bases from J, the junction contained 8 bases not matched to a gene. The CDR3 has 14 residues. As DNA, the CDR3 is TGTGCCAGTATGGGACAGGGTTGGGAGACTGAAGCTTTCTTT. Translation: CASMGQGWETEAFF.